These 26 T cell receptor beta chains were sequenced from one sample in a study of monozygotic twins with inflammatory bowel disease. TCRdb re-called the 5' RACE reads; every CDR3 protein appears as one record, without DNA. The table for this sample gives approximately 160,000 distinct CDR3 sequences. The sequencing sample was made of blood. All receptors come from a human donor with ulcerative colitis or Crohn's disease, or a healthy co-twin of an affected twin (not recorded which).

The chain joins TRBV20-1 to TRBJ1-1; TCRdb selects TRBD1, and the lack of DNA leaves this call unchecked. CDR1 is DFQATT, CDR2 SNEGSKA, per germline (reference sequence). The CDR3 runs to 14 residues. The CDR3 sequence: CSARGTGGISEAFF.

The chain couples TRBV6-5 to TRBJ2-1; TCRdb selects TRBD2, and the lack of DNA leaves this call unchecked. CDR3 length equals 15 residues. Germline values: CDR1 MNHEY, CDR2 SVGAGI. The CDR3 sequence: CASSYRVLAGHEQFF.

The chain has TRBV6-1 and TRBJ2-5; TCRdb's D call, TRBD2, is unchecked because there is no DNA. Germline V gene sequence: CDR1 MNHNS, CDR2 SASEGT. The CDR3 sequence is 15 residues long. The CDR3 is CASTASGRSLPTQYF.

The chain links TRBV10-3 to TRBJ2-7; absent DNA, TCRdb's TRBD2 call cannot be checked. The CDR3 runs 15 residues. Germline V gives CDR1 ENHRY, CDR2 SYGVKD. The CDR3 loop is CAISIAGEHYYEQYF.

The rearrangement joins TRBV25-1 to TRBJ1-1. This CDR3 region has 14 residues. CDR1 and CDR2 (germline): MGHDK, SYGVNS. The CDR3 protein is CASRVFGVDTEAFF.

The chain recombines TRBV5-1 with TRBJ2-3; TCRdb lists TRBD2, though no DNA is available to test this call. This CDR3 comprises 15 residues. CDR1 and CDR2 (germline): SGHRS, YFSETQ. This CDR3 reads CASSVSGGPTDTQYF.

The chain carries TRBV7-9 and TRBJ2-1; TCRdb picks TRBD1, but there is no DNA to check that call. The CDR3 extends over 14 amino acids. The germline gives CDR1 SEHNR, CDR2 FQNEAQ (reference sequence). CDR3 amino acids: CASSLFTGAREQFF.

This chain connects TRBV5-1 to TRBJ1-1; TCRdb returns TRBD1, unconfirmable since there is no DNA. Germline values: CDR1 SGHRS, CDR2 YFSETQ. The CDR3 contains 15 residues. The chain's CDR3 is CASSRLNRGNTEAFF.

V is TRBV7-8 and J is TRBJ2-1; TCRdb lists TRBD1, though no DNA is available to test this call. Germline CDR1 SGHVS, CDR2 FQNEAQ. The CDR3 runs to 16 residues. The CDR3 region is CASSGRQGDPYNEQFF. Complete variable domain (other parts from reference TRBV7-8 and TRBJ2-1): GAGVSQSPRYKVAKRGQDVALRCDPISGHVSLFWYQQALGQGPEFLTYFQNEAQLDKSGLPSDRFFAERPEGSVSTLKIQRTQQEDSAVYLCASSGRQGDPYNEQFFGPGTRLTVL.

CDR3 protein: CASSSSRTGTSAFREQFF. The J gene is TRBJ2-1, the V gene TRBV5-1; absent DNA, TCRdb's TRBD2 call cannot be checked. CDR1 is SGHRS, CDR2 YFSETQ, per germline. The CDR3 length is 18 residues.

The chain carries TRBV18 and TRBJ2-2. Germline V gives CDR1 KGHSH, CDR2 LQKENI. The CDR3 sequence is 13 residues long. The CDR3 here is CASSPPGTGELFF.

This sequence joins TRBV28 and TRBJ2-7. The V gene's germline CDR1 is MDHEN and CDR2 SYDVKM. This CDR3 contains 14 residues. The CDR3 here is CGSTRAEGSYEQYF.

The rearrangement uses TRBV3-1 and TRBJ2-2; lacking DNA, the TRBD2 call made by TCRdb goes unchecked. The germline V gene has CDR1 LGHDT and CDR2 YNNKEL (reference sequence). The CDR3 is made up of 16 amino acids. CDR3: CASSLGLAGRTGELFF. The variable domain in full, with the rest retrieved from reference TRBV3-1 and TRBJ2-2, is DTAVSQTPKYLVTQMGNDKSIKCEQNLGHDTMYWYKQDSKKFLKIMFSYNNKELIINETVPNRFSPKSPDKAHLNLHINSLELGDSAVYFCASSLGLAGRTGELFFGEGSRLTVL.

The V gene is TRBV24-1, the J gene TRBJ2-1; the D call from TCRdb, TRBD1, cannot be confirmed without DNA. The CDR3 extends over 15 amino acids. CDR1 and CDR2 from the germline V gene are KGHDR and SFDVKD. CDR3 residues: CATSGGQGAYNEQFF.

J is TRBJ2-3 and V is TRBV7-3; TCRdb's assignment of TRBD1 cannot be checked, as there is no DNA. The germline V gene has CDR1 SGHTA and CDR2 FQGTGA. This CDR3 region has 16 residues. The CDR3 protein is CASSLTGGVGTDTQYF.

This sequence joins TRBV14 and TRBJ1-6. This CDR3 is 15 amino acids long. The germline V gene has CDR1 SGHDN and CDR2 FVKESK. CDR3 sequence reads: CASSARHGSGSPLHF.

The chain has TRBV24-1 and TRBJ2-1. CDR3 size: 15 residues. Germline assignment: CDR1 KGHDR and CDR2 SFDVKD. Here the CDR3 reads CATSDLRRSVGEQFF.

The V call is TRBV19, the J call TRBJ2-1; with no DNA, the TCRdb D assignment of TRBD1 cannot be verified. The CDR3 sequence is 15 residues long. Per germline, CDR1 LNHDA and CDR2 SQIVND (reference sequence). The CDR3 is CASSIGTGLENEQFF.

The chain has TRBV5-1 and TRBJ2-1; as DNA is missing, the TRBD2 call by TCRdb cannot be tested. The CDR3 is 15 residues long. The germline CDR1 and CDR2 sequences are SGHRS and YFSETQ. This CDR3 is CASSQGLYSLNEQFF.

CDR3 sequence reads: CASSDSRGLYHEQYF. V and J are TRBV6-2 or TRBV6-3 and TRBJ2-7; with no DNA, the TCRdb D assignment of TRBD1 cannot be verified. Germline V gene lookup returns CDR1 MNHEY and CDR2 SVGEGT. This CDR3 contains 15 residues.

The chain has TRBV5-1 and TRBJ2-2. Germline CDR1 SGHRS, CDR2 YFSETQ. This CDR3 has 16 residues. The CDR3 loop reads CASSLGSTANTGELFF.

This rearrangement joins TRBV5-5 to TRBJ2-7; lacking DNA, the TRBD2 call made by TCRdb goes unchecked. Germline CDR1 and CDR2: SGHKS and YYEKEE (reference sequence). This CDR3 contains 14 residues. The CDR3 is CASSLGRATYEQYF.

The chain joins TRBV12-3 or TRBV12-4 to TRBJ1-1; TCRdb calls TRBD1, which cannot be checked without DNA. The CDR3 has 14 amino acids. The CDR3: CASSLGPQGAEAFF.

V usage is TRBV29-1 and J usage is TRBJ2-1; TCRdb calls TRBD1, which cannot be checked without DNA. This CDR3 comprises 15 residues. The germline V gene has CDR1 SQVTM and CDR2 ANQGSEA. The CDR3 protein is CSVEAARGPVDEQFF.

The chain joins TRBV27 to TRBJ1-2; absent DNA, TCRdb's TRBD1 call cannot be checked. The germline CDR1 and CDR2 sequences are MNHEY and SMNVEV (reference sequence). The CDR3 runs 17 residues. The CDR3 sequence: CASSSPGQGILQYGYTF.

This sequence joins TRBV27 and TRBJ2-1; lacking DNA, the TRBD2 call made by TCRdb goes unchecked. In germline, CDR1 is MNHEY, CDR2 SMNVEV (reference sequence). The CDR3 totals 16 residues. The CDR3 loop is CASRGWGGLADNEQFF.